One sample yielded the 30 T cell receptor beta chains listed below, sequenced in a study of CD8+ T cells in alopecia areata. cDNA prepared by RNA extraction and subsequent reverse transcription served as the template for sequencing. Profiled with immunoSEQ multiplex PCR; TCRdb holds only in-frame clones, not every one. The sample presents around 290,000 clones, none singletons. The pooled cutaneous lymph node cells were sorted using several markers (CD4, CD8alpha, NKG2D, NKG2ACE and others). The sequenced sample was CD4+ T cells sorted from a lymph node. These receptors were obtained from a C3H/HeJ mouse with alopecia areata. The MHC haplotype recorded for the strain is H2-k.

There are a few counts of this clone. Gene names are mouse gene names. CDR3 protein: CASSQDLWGADEQYF. The CDR3 bases that were read are TGTGCCAGCAGCCAAGATCTCTGGGGGGCGGAT. The J gene is TRBJ2-7, the V gene TRBV5, with TRBD2 matching 8 bases. The sequenced fragment ends 4 residues before the CDR3 boundary, so the rest is inferred from the germline J gene. Germline V gene data show CDR1 as LGHNA and CDR2 as YNLKQL (reference sequence). This CDR3 is built from 15 residues.

This clone was seen a handful of times. The listed genes are named as in mouse. With the read ending 4 residues before the CDR3 end, the germline J gene is used to fill in that end. This sample includes further DNA sequences coding for the same CDR3. The chain couples TRBV13-1 to TRBJ2-5; TRBD1 agrees at 7 bases. The length of the CDR3 is 14 residues. V lost 1 base, J lost 1 base, and 0 bases stayed unmatched. Looked up from germline, CDR1 is NSHNY and CDR2 is SYGAGN. The DNA read from the CDR3 is TGTGCCAGCAGTGATCAGGGGGACCAAGAC. Translated, it gives CASSDQGDQD. The CDR3 in full is CASSDQGDQDTQYF.

As to this clone: Gene names and germline refer to mouse. The read ends 4 residues shy of where the CDR3 ends; the end is completed using the germline J gene. The rearrangement joins TRBV13-1 to TRBJ2-1, with 8 bases aligning to TRBD1. The CDR3 is 16 amino acids. Germline CDR1 and CDR2: NSHNY and SYGAGN. Trimming removed 1 base from V and 3 bases from J; junction bases left unmatched: 6. The CDR3 spells CASSDIPGGAYAEQFF. Incomplete CDR3 DNA: TGTGCCAGCAGTGATATCCCAGGGGGCGCCTATGCT.

This clone has just a few counts. Gene names and germline refer to mouse. The read falls 4 residues short of the CDR3 end, and the missing part is taken from the germline J gene. This chain joins TRBV1 and TRBJ2-5; TRBD2 agrees at 7 bases. V trimming: 4 bases; J trimming: 0 bases; junction bases outside the gene matches: 1. The CDR3 covers 14 residues. The germline V gene has CDR1 NSQYPW and CDR2 LRSPGD (reference sequence). CDR3 bases read: TGCACCTGCAGTGTCTGGGGGAACCAAGAC. It codes for CTCSVWGNQD. Given in full, the CDR3 is CTCSVWGNQDTQYF.

In this sample, this clone turned up a few times. Gene names are mouse gene names. The CDR3 end is not reached by the read, which stops 4 residues before it; the germline J gene fills it in. Other DNA sequences of this sample code for an identical CDR3. V gene TRBV31 combines with J gene TRBJ1-2, with D possibly matching TRBD1 (6 bases). V gave up 3 bases and J gave up 2 bases, with 10 bases separating them. Germline CDR1 GKSSPN, CDR2 SITVG. The CDR3 is 13 amino acids. CDR3 region: CAWSLQGNSDYTF. The DNA read from the CDR3 is TGTGCCTGGAGCCTACAGGGTAACTCC.

This clone was picked up a small number of times. Gene names refer to mouse genes. The read is 4 residues too short to cover the CDR3 end, so that end is filled in from the germline J gene. This chain joins TRBV13-1 and TRBJ2-3; the match to TRBD2 covers 10 bases. The CDR3 spans 15 residues. Germline V gene lookup returns CDR1 NSHNY and CDR2 SYGAGN. V gave up 5 bases and J gave up 1 base; unmatched junction bases: 4. CDR3 DNA (partial): TGTGCCAGCAGACCCGGGACTGGGGGTGCAGAA. Translated: CASRPGTGGAE. The whole CDR3 reads CASRPGTGGAETLYF.

Details on this clone: Genes here carry mouse names. The observed sequence ends 4 residues before the CDR3 terminus, with the missing tail filled in from the germline J gene. The chain recombines TRBV5 with TRBJ2-1; possible D gene TRBD1, 5 bases. Per germline, CDR1 LGHNA and CDR2 YNLKQL (reference sequence). V lost 0 bases to trimming and J lost 1 base, with 10 bases between them. The CDR3 totals 16 residues. The chain's CDR3 is CASSQDRRTNYAEQFF. CDR3 bases read: TGTGCCAGCAGCCAAGATCGGAGGACAAACTATGCT.

A few counts support this clone. The gene symbols are mouse symbols. The read gets to within 4 residues of the CDR3 end, and the germline J gene fills in the rest. In the same sample, other DNA sequences code for this CDR3. The chain combines TRBV1 with TRBJ2-3; 8 bases agree with TRBD1. The V gene end was trimmed by 4 bases and the J gene end by 0 bases; junction bases not matched to a gene: 3. CDR3 length equals 15 residues. Germline CDR1 NSQYPW, CDR2 LRSPGD (reference sequence). The part of the CDR3 DNA that was read is TGCACCTGCAGTGTCCAGGGGGCCAGTGCAGAA. Its protein is CTCSVQGASAE. The whole CDR3 protein is CTCSVQGASAETLYF.

A note on this clone: Any gene name here is a mouse gene name. The read comes to an end 4 residues before the CDR3 does, leaving the germline J gene to fill in the end. The chain recombines TRBV13-3 with TRBJ2-4; the D is unclear. Trimming left V 4 bases short and J 0 bases short, with 6 bases between. The CDR3 runs 13 residues. CDR1 NNHDY and CDR2 SYVADS come from the germline V gene. CDR3 loop: CASSQTSQNTLYF. The covered CDR3 bases are TGTGCCAGCAGTCAGACTAGTCAAAAC.

This clone has only a few counts. Mouse gene names apply. With the read ending 4 residues before the CDR3 end, the germline J gene is used to fill in that end. The chain combines TRBV13-1 with TRBJ2-3; TRBD2 matches 7 bases. Trimming removed 0 bases from V and 0 bases from J; junction bases left unmatched: 4. Germline lookup yields CDR1 NSHNY and CDR2 SYGAGN. The CDR3 runs 16 residues. The sequenced part of the CDR3 DNA is TGTGCCAGCAGTGATGCCTGGGGGTTTAGTGCAGAA. It translates to CASSDAWGFSAE. The CDR3 in its entirety is CASSDAWGFSAETLYF.

Of note for this clone: Gene names and germline match the mouse. The missing CDR3 end, 4 residues past where the read stops, is filled in from the germline J gene. The chain has TRBV19 and TRBJ2-2; D remains unclear. CDR3 length equals 15 residues. V gave up 0 bases and J gave up 0 bases, with 6 bases separating them. Germline V lookup: CDR1 FNHDT, CDR2 SITEND (reference sequence). The CDR3 region is CASSIAAANTGQLYF. CDR3 DNA, as far as it was read: TGTGCCAGCAGTATAGCTGCTGCAAACACCGGG.

Comments on this clone: Gene labels here are mouse ones. The read ends 4 residues early relative to the CDR3; the germline J gene fills the gap. Other DNA sequences in this specimen translate into the identical CDR3. The chain is built from TRBV13-1 and TRBJ1-1; TRBD1 agrees at 8 bases. The CDR3 is 14 residues long. Unmatched junction bases numbered 3, after V lost 4 bases and J lost 1 base. In germline, CDR1 is NSHNY, CDR2 SYGAGN. The CDR3 sequence: CASSPGTGNTEVFF. Partial CDR3 DNA: TGTGCCAGCAGTCCTGGGACAGGGAACACA.

Remarks on this clone: Gene names follow the mouse nomenclature. The read gets to within 4 residues of the CDR3 end, and the germline J gene fills in the rest. The chain joins TRBV31 to TRBJ2-1; 11 bases are a match to TRBD2. V was pared by 0 bases and J by 3 bases, with 4 bases of the junction left unmatched. Per germline, CDR1 GKSSPN and CDR2 SITVG. The CDR3 sequence is 16 residues long. CDR3 bases read: TGTGCCTGGAGTCTAGAGGGACTGGGGGTCTATGCT. Encoded protein: CAWSLEGLGVYA. The whole CDR3 region reads CAWSLEGLGVYAEQFF.

Concerning this clone: Germline and genes: mouse. The read ends 4 residues early relative to the CDR3; the germline J gene fills the gap. V gene TRBV13-3 combines with J gene TRBJ2-2; TRBD1 agrees at 11 bases. The CDR3 spans 18 residues. Germline CDR1 reads NNHDY; CDR2 reads SYVADS. V shed 5 bases, J shed 1 base, and the junction held 10 bases outside the gene matches. CDR3 DNA, as far as it was read: TGTGCCAGCAGGCGTCCCGGGACAGGGGGGAAAAACACCGGG. Protein product: CASRRPGTGGKNTG. The entire CDR3 protein is CASRRPGTGGKNTGQLYF.

This clone came up a few times. The germline and genes are mouse ones. Sequencing ends 4 residues short of the CDR3 end; the germline J gene provides the rest. The rearrangement uses TRBV19 and TRBJ2-7, with unresolved D. Germline lookup yields CDR1 FNHDT and CDR2 SITEND (reference sequence). This CDR3 spans 11 amino acids. This CDR3 is CASSFQYEQYF. Partial CDR3 DNA: TGTGCCAGCAGTTTTCAATAT.

On this clone itself: A read error may explain this, as a much larger clone is one base away. Gene names are mouse gene names. The read ends 4 residues early relative to the CDR3; the germline J gene fills the gap. This chain connects TRBV13-1 to TRBJ2-3; 9 nucleotides agree with TRBD2. CDR1 is NSHNY, CDR2 SYGAGN, per germline. The V and J ends lost 3 bases and 0 bases, in that order; junction bases with no gene match: 2. This CDR3 is built from 15 residues. The sequenced CDR3 bases are TGTGCCAGCAGTGGACTGGGGGATAGTGCAGAA. This gives the protein CASSGLGDSAE. The complete CDR3 reads CASSGLGDSAETLYF.

In its sample, this clone was seen a few times. Here the gene names and germline are mouse. The read finishes 4 residues shy of the CDR3 end, and the germline J gene is used to complete it. The chain recombines TRBV2 with TRBJ2-5; D gene ambiguous. The CDR3 contains 15 residues. The germline V gene encodes CDR1 LGHNA and CDR2 YSYQKL. Trimming left V 0 bases short and J 0 bases short, with 7 bases between. CDR3 region: CASSQERHNQDTQYF. The DNA read from the CDR3 is TGTGCCAGCAGCCAAGAAAGACATAACCAAGAC. Full variable domain (rest looked up from reference TRBV2 and TRBJ2-5): DPKIIQKPKYLVAVTGSEKILICEQYLGHNAMYWYRQSAKKPLEFMFSYSYQKLMDNQTASSRFQPQSSKKNHLDLQITALKPDDSATYFCASSQERHNQDTQYFGPGTRLLVL.

This clone was seen more than once but under ten times. The germline and genes are mouse ones. The read comes to an end 4 residues before the CDR3 does, leaving the germline J gene to fill in the end. The J gene is TRBJ1-1, the V gene TRBV19, with TRBD1 as a possible D gene (6 bases). V lost 1 base, J lost 4 bases, and 8 bases lay in between. There are 13 residues in the CDR3. The germline V gene has CDR1 FNHDT and CDR2 SITEND (reference sequence). The sequenced part of the CDR3 DNA is TGTGCCAGCAGTATATCACAGGGCACA. Encoded protein: CASSISQGT. The full CDR3 protein is CASSISQGTEVFF.

The table lists this clone with a few counts. Genes here carry mouse names. The sequence runs out 4 residues before the end of the CDR3; the remainder is reconstructed from the germline J gene. The V gene is TRBV17, the J gene TRBJ1-1; TRBD1 matches 7 bases. The CDR3 spans 15 residues. The J segment lost 3 bases and the V segment lost 2 bases, leaving 6 bases of the junction unmatched. The V gene's germline CDR1 is MNHDT and CDR2 YYDKIL. The CDR3 sequence: CASSRMGDSYTEVFF. The part of the CDR3 DNA that was read is TGTGCTAGCAGTAGAATGGGGGACAGTTACACA.

This clone showed up just a few times. Mouse gene names apply. The observed sequence ends 4 residues before the CDR3 terminus, with the missing tail filled in from the germline J gene. Other DNA sequences in this sample translate to the same CDR3. The J gene is TRBJ2-5, the V gene TRBV1; TRBD2 matches at 12 bases. Germline-derived CDR1 and CDR2 are NSQYPW and LRSPGD (reference sequence). The CDR3 is 15 amino acids. CDR3 DNA (partial): TGCACCTGCAGTGGAGACTGGGGGGGCGCCGAC. It encodes CTCSGDWGGAD. The full CDR3 reads CTCSGDWGGADTQYF. Together with reference TRBV1 and TRBJ2-5, the CDR3 gives the full variable domain: VTLLEQNPRWRLVPRGQAVNLRCILKNSQYPWMSWYQQDLQKQLQWLFTLRSPGDKEVKSLPGADYLATRVTDTELRLQVANMSQGRTLYCTCSGDWGGADTQYFGPGTRLLVL.

As to this clone: All gene names here are mouse names. The DNA ends 4 residues before the CDR3 does, and the rest of the CDR3 is filled in from the germline J gene. V and J are TRBV13-2 and TRBJ2-3; possibly TRBD1 for D (5 bases). Germline V CDR1 and CDR2: NNHNN, SYGAGS (reference sequence). The CDR3 consists of 14 residues. CDR3 loop: CASGDAGKVETLYF. Partial CDR3 DNA: TGTGCCAGCGGTGATGCAGGGAAGGTAGAA.

This clone was recorded a few times. The gene names here belong to mouse. The read is 4 residues too short to cover the CDR3 end, so that end is filled in from the germline J gene. The V gene is TRBV13-1, the J gene TRBJ2-7; TRBD1 matches 8 bases. The CDR3 consists of 13 residues. Germline CDR1 is NSHNY and CDR2 is SYGAGN. The CDR3 is CASSGTGSDEQYF. CDR3 DNA (partial): TGTGCCAGCAGTGGGACAGGGAGTGAT.

Worth noting for this clone: The listed genes are named as in mouse. The read terminates 4 residues ahead of where the CDR3 ends, so the germline J gene completes it. The rearrangement uses TRBV5 and TRBJ2-3, with 7 bases fitting TRBD1. Germline CDR1 reads LGHNA; CDR2 reads YNLKQL (reference sequence). The CDR3 is made up of 12 amino acids. The CDR3 bases that were read are TGTGCCAGCAGCAGACAGGGAGAA. This gives the protein CASSRQGE. The CDR3 reads in full as CASSRQGETLYF.

This clone showed up just a few times. Here the gene names and germline are mouse. The read stops 4 residues short of the end of the CDR3; the missing end is completed from the germline J gene. In the same sample, other DNA sequences code for this CDR3. This rearrangement joins TRBV13-1 to TRBJ2-3; 7 bases are a match to TRBD1. This CDR3 comprises 13 residues. The junction had 1 base not matched to a gene; V was cut back by 5 bases and J by 1 base. Per the germline V gene, CDR1 is NSHNY and CDR2 is SYGAGN. The CDR3 is CASRQGGAETLYF. CDR3 DNA (partial): TGTGCCAGCAGGCAGGGGGGTGCAGAA.

This clone was observed a few times. Germline and genes: mouse. The sequence runs out 3 residues before the end of the CDR3; the remainder is reconstructed from the germline J gene. The J gene is TRBJ1-6, the V gene TRBV31; tentatively, D is TRBD1 (5 bases). TRBJ1-6 counts as an open reading frame of uncertain function. Germline CDR1 is GKSSPN and CDR2 is SITVG. V shed 1 base and J shed 4 bases, with 11 bases lying between them. CDR3 length: 15 amino acids. The sequenced part of the CDR3 DNA is TGTGCCTGGAGTCCTCGGACAACTTATAATTCGCCC. Amino acids: CAWSPRTTYNSP. The whole CDR3 region reads CAWSPRTTYNSPLYF.

Of note for this clone: Here the gene names and germline are mouse. The CDR3 DNA, read in part, is TGTGCCTGGACGCGGGACATAAACTCC. Its translation is CAWTRDINS. The full CDR3 sequence reads CAWTRDINSDYTF. The rearrangement joins TRBV31 to TRBJ1-2, with D possibly being TRBD1 (6 bases). Coverage ceases 4 residues before the CDR3 finishes, and the germline J gene fills in the end. V was cut by 4 bases and J by 1 base, with 10 bases left in between. Germline V lookup: CDR1 GKSSPN, CDR2 SITVG. The CDR3 extends over 13 amino acids.

About this clone itself: The gene symbols are mouse symbols. The CDR3 goes on 4 residues after the read ends, and that part is filled in from the germline J gene. The rearrangement links TRBV19 to TRBJ2-4; 7 bases agree with TRBD1. Germline V CDR1 and CDR2: FNHDT, SITEND (reference sequence). The length of the CDR3 is 13 residues. The CDR3 here is CASSIGTENTLYF. The CDR3 DNA, read in part, is TGTGCCAGCAGTATTGGGACAGAAAAC.

Details on this clone: Any gene name here is a mouse gene name. The sequence runs out 4 residues before the end of the CDR3; the remainder is reconstructed from the germline J gene. The sample holds other DNA sequences that translate to the same CDR3. V and J are TRBV13-3 and TRBJ2-3; 7 positions agree with TRBD1. This CDR3 is 14 amino acids long. The J segment lost 1 base and the V segment lost 3 bases, leaving 2 bases of the junction unmatched. Germline V gene lookup returns CDR1 NNHDY and CDR2 SYVADS. The CDR3 reads CASSGDRGAETLYF. The DNA read from the CDR3 is TGTGCCAGCAGTGGTGACAGGGGTGCAGAA.

This clone was counted only a few times. Gene and germline names: mouse. The read gets to within 4 residues of the CDR3 end, and the germline J gene fills in the rest. The same CDR3 is also encoded by other DNA sequences in this sample. The chain recombines TRBV19 with TRBJ2-3; TRBD1 is a possible D gene (5 bases). Germline assignment: CDR1 FNHDT and CDR2 SITEND (reference sequence). This CDR3 region has 14 residues. Trimming took off 5 bases at V and 0 bases at J, with 10 bases between the two ends. The CDR3 DNA, read in part, is TGTGCCAGCAGAAGGACATCTAGTGCAGAA. Protein: CASRRTSSAE. The entire CDR3 reads CASRRTSSAETLYF.

This clone was counted a few times. Gene labels here are mouse ones. The read ends 3 residues shy of where the CDR3 ends; the end is completed using the germline J gene. The rearrangement links TRBV19 to TRBJ1-6; TRBD1 might be the D (6 bases). TRBJ1-6 is designated an ORF whose function remains uncertain. V shed 5 bases and J shed 10 bases, with 13 bases lying between them. Germline loops: CDR1 FNHDT, CDR2 SITEND (reference sequence). The CDR3 runs 13 residues. The CDR3 region is CASRQQGTSPLYF. The sequenced CDR3 bases are TGTGCCAGCAGGCAACAGGGAACGTCGCCC.